Detailed here is one T cell receptor (beta chain). This receptor's antigen is unknown. Within one base of it there is no much larger clone, and no base qualities were kept. Donors formed part of the validation cohort, which comprised fewer than 150 subjects and was distinct from the first cohort of under 850 subjects. The library was produced with the immunoSEQ multiplex PCR assay. Per the source publication's procedure: A statistical classification framework was built to diagnose cytomegalovirus status from the catalog of TCR beta chain sequences. Here the immuneACCESS table is served through TCRdb, limited to in-frame sequences with V and J called. Missing clones are a known gap in these copies; in checked studies unresolved V genes cover under half, and the rest lacks a known reason. V, J and clone size derive from that table, while D and trimming were established from the DNA sequence. The sample yields around 150,000 clones; nearly 90% were counted once. In total, the top ten clones hold about 9.3% of the sample.

The data originate from a study of cytomegalovirus exposure and HLA in healthy donors (dated by TCRdb to 2017 to 2019). Regarding the complete study: The 666 repertoires of the first cohort and the roughly 120 validation repertoires were produced on the same platform, according to a later analysis. The study combined high-throughput TCR immunosequencing, statistical association of individual TCRs with disease status, and machine learning to predict cytomegalovirus infection status. The study aimed to test whether signatures of past pathogen exposure could be identified by cataloging public T cell receptors. Besides the first cohort of 500 to 700 subjects, a separate validation cohort made up of some 110 different subjects was used. On the study overall, not on this receptor specifically: Subsequent analysis determined that TCRs grouped into clusters in the first cohort also showed a tendency toward co-occurrence across the 130 or so validation repertoires, and about 94% of cluster scores exceeded 0. In both the original and validation cohorts, the classifier was reported to diagnose cytomegalovirus status with high specificity and sensitivity. A few of the identified cytomegalovirus-associated TCR beta chains were confirmed in vitro to be specific for cytomegalovirus antigens. It was suggested by the authors that the approach could potentially be generalized to other disease states and immunological phenotypes. Most TCR sequences were seen in very few donors, while some public TCRs were found in many individuals. In the study, some 160 TCR beta chains were listed as associated with cytomegalovirus. The validation cohort had no HLA typing available for a later analysis, so co-occurrence within that cohort was assessed over all 120 or so repertoires.

Trimming takes 6 bases off V and 1 base off J; junction bases not matched to a gene: 8. The germline V gene sets CDR1 to SQVTM and CDR2 to ANQGSEA. From its cysteine to its phenylalanine, the CDR3 spans 14 amino acids. Here the CDR3 DNA is all that survives: 42 bases in frame from base 1. This chain joins TRBV29-1 to TRBJ1-1; TRBD1 fits 7 bases in the junction. This clonotype originated in a woman between 18 and 30 years old in good health and CMV-seropositive. The sequencing input was PBMCs. The DNA sequence is given as TGCAGCGTGGAACTGACAGGGTGGAACACTGAAGCTTTCTTT. Translated, this is CSVELTGWNTEAFF.